This T cell receptor (beta chain) was obtained from a study of blood T cell repertoires in COVID-19. Study-level information: Samples representing acute and convalescent COVID-19 were sourced from the United States, Italy and Spain. Sample material is recorded as cDNA or gDNA derived from T cells, B-cell-depleted T cells, or PBMCs.

Original handling: Reference gene primer amplification gave estimated nucleated cell counts. Data came from immunoSEQ multiplex PCR; TCRdb stores just in-frame clones and leaves some out. D and trimming were read from the DNA, whereas the V and J calls and clone size are those reported in that table. The sample shows 250,000 to 300,000 clones, 75% to 90% of them seen only once. V lost 5 bases, J lost 0 bases, and 13 bases lay in between. The CDR3 has 16 amino acids. CDR1 is SNHLY and CDR2 is FYNNEI in the germline V gene. The V and J genes are TRBV2 and TRBJ1-4, with D possibly being TRBD1 (6 bases). Material: peripheral blood. The receptor's source is a woman between 70 and 85 years old with acute or convalescent COVID-19. This CDR3 reads CASSLQGSATNEKLFF. The CDR3 nucleotides read TGTGCCAGCAGTCTACAGGGCTCTGCAACTAATGAAAAACTGTTTTTT. Full variable domain (remainder filled in from reference TRBV2 and TRBJ1-4): EPEVTQTPSHQVTQMGQEVILRCVPISNHLYFYWYRQILGQKVEFLVSFYNNEISEKSEIFDDQFSVERPDGSNFTLKIRSTKLEDSAMYFCASSLQGSATNEKLFFGSGTQLSVL.